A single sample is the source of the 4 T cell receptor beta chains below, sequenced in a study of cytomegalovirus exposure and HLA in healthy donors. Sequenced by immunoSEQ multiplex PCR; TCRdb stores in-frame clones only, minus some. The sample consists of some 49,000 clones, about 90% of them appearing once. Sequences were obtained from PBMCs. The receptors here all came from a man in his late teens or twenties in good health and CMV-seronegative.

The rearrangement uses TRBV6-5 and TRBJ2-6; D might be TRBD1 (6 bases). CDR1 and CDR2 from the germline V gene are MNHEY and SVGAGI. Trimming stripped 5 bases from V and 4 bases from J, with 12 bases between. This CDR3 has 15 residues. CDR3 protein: CASSKQGEGANVLTF. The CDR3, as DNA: TGTGCCAGCAGTAAACAGGGCGAAGGGGCCAACGTCCTGACTTTC.

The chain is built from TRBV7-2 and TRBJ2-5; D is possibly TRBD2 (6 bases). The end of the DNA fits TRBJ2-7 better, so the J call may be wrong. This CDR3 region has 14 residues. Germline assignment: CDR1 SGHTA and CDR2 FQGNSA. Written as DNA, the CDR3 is TGTGCCAGCAGCTTATTACTAGCTATGGCCGAGCAGTACTTC. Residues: CASSLLLAMAEQYF.

This chain's CDR3 is CSVDRTGAAYGYTF. CDR3 DNA sequence: TGCAGCGTTGACAGGACAGGCGCTGCCTATGGCTACACCTTC. The chain is built from TRBV29-1 and TRBJ1-2; TRBD1 matches at 7 bases. V lost 3 bases to trimming and J lost 4 bases; unmatched junction nucleotides: 8. This CDR3 spans 14 amino acids. Germline V gene lookup returns CDR1 SQVTM and CDR2 ANQGSEA. The full variable domain, in which reference TRBV29-1 and TRBJ1-2 provide the parts outside the CDR3, is SAVISQKPSRDICQRGTSLTIQCQVDSQVTMMFWYRQQPGQSLTLIATANQGSEATYESGFVIDKFPISRPNLTFSTLTVSNMSPEDSSIYLCSVDRTGAAYGYTFGSGTRLTVV.

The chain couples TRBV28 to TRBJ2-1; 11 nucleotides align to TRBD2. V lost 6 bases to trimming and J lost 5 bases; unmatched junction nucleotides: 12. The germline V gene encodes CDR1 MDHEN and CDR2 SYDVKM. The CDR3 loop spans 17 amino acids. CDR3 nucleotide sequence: TGTGCCAGCAGCCGTGTCCTTCTAGCGGGAGGAAACAATGAGCAGTTCTTC. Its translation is CASSRVLLAGGNNEQFF. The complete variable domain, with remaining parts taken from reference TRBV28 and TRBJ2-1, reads DVKVTQSSRYLVKRTGEKVFLECVQDMDHENMFWYRQDPGLGLRLIYFSYDVKMKEKGDIPEGYSVSREKKERFSLILESASTNQTSMYLCASSRVLLAGGNNEQFFGPGTRLTVL.